This entry lists 10 T cell receptor beta chains sequenced from one sample in a study of T cell responses to AZD1222 COVID-19 vaccine. The table came from immunoSEQ multiplex PCR; TCRdb's copy has only in-frame clones and leaves some out. The sample consists of 90,000 to 100,000 clones, roughly 85% of them appearing once. The source material was peripheral blood, sampled on day 0 of AZD1222 vaccination. These TCRs come from an adult in good health.

This clone was found a few times. The chain couples TRBV7-6 to TRBJ1-3, with D possibly being TRBD1 (5 bases). V lost 5 bases to trimming and J lost 0 bases, with 14 bases between them. CDR3 length: 16 amino acids. The germline gives CDR1 SGHVS, CDR2 FNYEAQ. The CDR3 sequence: CASSQGPGYSGNTIYF. CDR3 DNA sequence: TGTGCCAGCAGCCAAGGACCAGGGTACTCTGGAAACACCATATATTTT. The full variable domain, its missing parts supplied by reference TRBV7-6 and TRBJ1-3, is GAGVSQSPRYKVTKRGQDVALRCDPISGHVSLYWYRQALGQGPEFLTYFNYEAQQDKSGLPNDRFSAERPEGSISTLTIQRTEQRDSAMYRCASSQGPGYSGNTIYFGEGSWLTVV.

J is TRBJ2-3 and V is TRBV14; the match to TRBD2 covers 7 bases. The V and J ends lost 3 bases and 3 bases, in that order; junction bases with no gene match: 3. CDR3 length equals 14 residues. Germline V gene lookup returns CDR1 SGHDN and CDR2 FVKESK. The CDR3, as DNA: TGTGCCAGCAGCCAGAGGACTAGAACAGATACGCAGTATTTT. This sequence encodes CASSQRTRTDTQYF.

Turning to this clone: Mismatch with germline at one junction end may stem from a read error. The chain employs TRBV5-1 and TRBJ2-3; 7 bases fit TRBD2. CDR3 size: 19 residues. The V gene's germline CDR1 is SGHRS and CDR2 YFSETQ. This chain's CDR3 is CASSLATGLGSSRVDTQYF. The CDR3 nucleotides read TGTGCCAGCAGCTTGGCAACCGGACTAGGGTCGAGTCGAGTAGATACGCAGTATTTT.

The chain has TRBV2 and TRBJ1-1; D gene uncertain. The V and J ends lost 3 bases and 0 bases respectively, with 2 bases between them. CDR3 size: 12 residues. Germline V gives CDR1 SNHLY, CDR2 FYNNEI. The DNA for the CDR3 is TGTGCCAGCAGTGAGGTGAACACTGAAGCTTTCTTT. Translated, it gives CASSEVNTEAFF. Complete variable domain (other parts from reference TRBV2 and TRBJ1-1): EPEVTQTPSHQVTQMGQEVILRCVPISNHLYFYWYRQILGQKVEFLVSFYNNEISEKSEIFDDQFSVERPDGSNFTLKIRSTKLEDSAMYFCASSEVNTEAFFGQGTRLTVV.

The chain joins TRBV6-4 to TRBJ2-2; the match to TRBD2 covers 9 bases. V shed 4 bases and J 3 bases; nucleotides not matched to a gene: 0. Germline V lookup: CDR1 MRHNA, CDR2 SNTAGT. The CDR3 extends over 14 amino acids. The CDR3 DNA sequence: TGTGCCAGCAGTGCTAGCGGGGACACCGGGGAGCTGTTTTTT. Translation gives CASSASGDTGELFF.

The V call is TRBV7-8, the J call TRBJ1-1; D ambiguous. The germline CDR1 and CDR2 sequences are SGHVS and FQNEAQ. V was shortened by 1 base and J by 2 bases, with 14 bases between the two germline ends. This CDR3 region has 16 residues. DNA for the CDR3: TGTGCCAGCAGCTTAGTGATCCACAGACAAAACACTGAAGCTTTCTTT. It yields the protein CASSLVIHRQNTEAFF.

This rearrangement joins TRBV5-1 to TRBJ2-4; no definite D call. V gave up 0 bases and J gave up 0 bases, with 4 bases separating them. CDR3 length: 14 amino acids. From germline, CDR1 is SGHRS and CDR2 YFSETQ. This CDR3 is CASSLGLAKNIQYF. The CDR3, as DNA: TGCGCCAGCAGCTTGGGACTAGCCAAAAACATTCAGTACTTC.

The CDR3 nucleotides are TGTGCCAGCAGCCGGGACAGCTACAATGAGCAGTTCTTC. Translation: CASSRDSYNEQFF. This chain connects TRBV6-6 to TRBJ2-1, with 7 bases identical to TRBD1. The CDR3 is 13 residues long. Per the germline V gene, CDR1 is MNHNY and CDR2 is SVGAGI (reference sequence). V was clipped by 6 bases and J by 3 bases; unmatched bases: 2.

This chain connects TRBV5-6 to TRBJ1-5; 10 bases map to TRBD1. Trimming removed 0 bases from V and 2 bases from J; junction bases left unmatched: 5. The CDR3 sequence is 17 residues long. The germline gives CDR1 SGHDT, CDR2 YYEEEE. The CDR3 DNA is TGTGCCAGCAGCTTGGACACCGGGACAGGGGGCAATCAGCCCCAGCATTTT. Its protein is CASSLDTGTGGNQPQHF.

The V and J genes are TRBV5-4 and TRBJ2-7; possible D gene TRBD2, 6 bases. CDR3 length equals 14 residues. CDR1 SGHNT and CDR2 YYREEE come from the germline V gene (reference sequence). The V end was cut by 5 bases, the J end by 3 bases, with 15 bases between. CDR3 sequence (DNA): TGTGCCAGCAGTTCCGGGACGGGACTCTACGAGCAGTACTTC. This translates into CASSSGTGLYEQYF.